The 4 T cell receptor beta chains listed next were all sequenced from one sample in a study of early T cells in non-severe SARS-CoV-2 infection (dated by TCRdb to the early 2020s). Library generation was performed with 5' RACE. Sequencing was carried out with a NextSeq 500. TCRdb reran the public reads through fastp at Q25 and MiXCR, keeping productive beta chains. One record per CDR3 amino acid sequence lists the most common genes and DNA. The sample has about 98,000 distinct CDR3 sequences on record, 8% to 13% of them singletons. 5.1% of the sample comes from the top ten. The sequencing input was whole blood. Receptors were obtained from an adult who was a healthcare worker with PCR-confirmed SARS-CoV-2 infection or an uninfected control (not recorded which).

J is TRBJ2-2 and V is TRBV6-1; unclear D gene. This CDR3 region has 14 residues. Trimming took off 2 bases at V and 4 bases at J, with 8 bases between the two ends. Germline CDR1 and CDR2: MNHNS and SASEGT. The CDR3 DNA sequence: TGTGCCAGCAGTGAACTCTGGTTCACCGGGGAGCTGTTTTTT. It specifies CASSELWFTGELFF.

This clonotype appeared many times. J is TRBJ1-2 and V is TRBV7-9, with D tentatively TRBD1 (5 bases). CDR3 length: 13 residues. Trimming took 4 bases from V and 8 from J, leaving 14 bases between them. Germline CDR1 reads SEHNR; CDR2 reads FQNEAQ (reference sequence). The CDR3 sequence is CASSSGTPTGYTF. The CDR3 DNA sequence: TGTGCCAGCAGCTCCGGGACTCCTACCGGCTACACCTTC.

This clonotype was seen many times. The genes are TRBV10-3 and TRBJ2-1; 9 bases fit TRBD2. There are 15 residues in the CDR3. The trim removed 5 bases at V and 1 base at J, leaving 3 bases unmatched. CDR1 and CDR2 from the germline V gene are ENHRY and SYGVKD. As DNA, the CDR3 is TGTGCCATCAGTATAGCGGGAGAATCCTACAATGAGCAGTTCTTC. Protein sequence: CAISIAGESYNEQFF.

This clonotype appeared many times. J is TRBJ2-7 and V is TRBV27, with D possibly being TRBD1 (6 bases). Germline assignment: CDR1 MNHEY and CDR2 SMNVEV (reference sequence). The CDR3 loop spans 17 amino acids. The germline V and J ends were trimmed by 5 bases and 4 bases, with 24 bases remaining between them. The CDR3 nucleotides read TGTGCCAGCAGTCCTCGCGTTGGGCAGGGGCCGCTATACGAGCAGTACTTC. Encoded protein: CASSPRVGQGPLYEQYF.